This TCR beta chain emerged from a study of neoadjuvant anti-PD-1 for oral cavity cancer. Trimming stripped 0 bases from V and 5 bases from J, with 4 bases between. This CDR3 has 12 residues. In germline, CDR1 is SEHNR, CDR2 FQNEAQ (reference sequence). Time point meaning: after neoadjuvant nivolumab, at surgical resection. The table came from immunoSEQ multiplex PCR; TCRdb's copy has only in-frame clones and leaves some out. The data contain 24,000 or so clones, around a quarter of them singletons. This clone was counted a few times. The rearrangement uses TRBV7-9 and TRBJ1-1; D unclear. The clonotype comes from a person aged 35-79 years with oral cavity squamous cell carcinoma. The source material was tumor tissue, sampled after nivolumab (anti-PD-1) treatment. DNA for the CDR3: TGTGCCAGCAGCTTAGCAGTAACTGAAGCTTTCTTT. The encoded protein is CASSLAVTEAFF. The whole variable domain, remainder taken from reference TRBV7-9 and TRBJ1-1, is DTGVSQNPRHKITKRGQNVTFRCDPISEHNRLYWYRQTLGQGPEFLTYFQNEAQLEKSRLLSDRFSAERPKGSFSTLEIQRTEQGDSAMYLCASSLAVTEAFFGQGTRLTVV.